The rows below give T cell receptor beta chains drawn from one sample of a study of beta chain features in type 1 diabetes. Sequencing used immunoSEQ multiplex PCR; TCRdb keeps in-frame clones, though not all of them. The table lists approximately 130,000 clones, approximately 15% of them singletons. Sequenced sample: central memory CD4+ T cells from blood. All receptors derive from a young man with type 1 diabetes. The CDR3 runs from the conserved cysteine through the conserved F or W. The order of the fields is clone size, V gene, D gene, J gene, CDR3 DNA, CDR3 protein. The D gene is left open where the match is weak. Clone size is stated in some rows and not others, as once, few, many or a class when expanded.

>-|TRBV4-2|-|TRBJ2-1
TGTGCCAGCAGCCCAGGGGGAGCGGGCTCCTACAATGAGCAGTTCTTC
CASSPGGAGSYNEQFF
>few|TRBV28|-|TRBJ2-3
TGTGCCAGCGGAACCTCAACAGATACGCAGTATTTT
CASGTSTDTQYF
>-|TRBV7-8|TRBD2|TRBJ2-3
TGTGCCAGCAGCTTAGGGGCTAGCGGGGCGGGGACTACAGATACGCAGTATTTT
CASSLGASGAGTTDTQYF
>-|TRBV20-1|-|TRBJ1-1
TGCAGTGCTAGTGCGCACACTGAAGCTTTCTTT
CSASAHTEAFF
>-|TRBV6-6|TRBD2|TRBJ2-1
TGTGCCAGCCAGCTCGGGGGGAGCTCCTACAATGAGCAGTTCTTC
CASQLGGSSYNEQFF
>few|TRBV30|TRBD1|TRBJ2-7
TGTGCCTGGGGGACAGGGCTCTCCTACGAGCAGTACTTC
CAWGTGLSYEQYF
>few|TRBV19|-|TRBJ2-1
TGTGCCAGTACTAACAACAGGGAGGGAAATGAGCAGTTCTTC
CASTNNREGNEQFF
>few|TRBV5-1|TRBD2|TRBJ2-1
TGCGCCAGCAGCTTGAGCGTTAGCGGGAGCGCCAATGAGCAGTTCTTC
CASSLSVSGSANEQFF
>-|TRBV5-1|-|TRBJ2-3
TGCGCCAGCAGCTTGGATCCTGCAGGGCGTAACACAGATACGCAGTATTTT
CASSLDPAGRNTDTQYF
>few|TRBV5-1|-|TRBJ2-5
TGCGCCAGCAGCGTGGGGGGCCAAGAGACCCAGTACTTC
CASSVGGQETQYF
>few|TRBV30|TRBD1|TRBJ2-7
TGTGCCTGGTCGTACGGGACAGGGCTCTACGAGCAGTACTTC
CAWSYGTGLYEQYF
>-|TRBV7-2|TRBD1|TRBJ2-5
TGTGCCAGCAGCAAAGACAGGGCAGGTGGAGAGACCCAGTACTTC
CASSKDRAGGETQYF
>-|TRBV9|-|TRBJ1-3
TGTGCCAGCAGTCTTCAACACTCTGGAAACACCATATATTTT
CASSLQHSGNTIYF
>few|TRBV30|-|TRBJ2-5
TGTGCCTGCATTTTGGGCGCCTCGTCGGAGACCCAGTACTTC
CACILGASSETQYF
>-|TRBV30|-|TRBJ1-1
TGTGCCTGGAGTGTACGTGGCAGGGCGCAATCTGAAGCTTTCTTT
CAWSVRGRAQSEAFF
>-|TRBV7-2|-|TRBJ2-1
TGTGCCAGCAGCTCCGCGTTTAATGAGCAGTTCTTC
CASSSAFNEQFF
>few|TRBV7-2|TRBD2|TRBJ2-7
TGTGCCAGCAGCACACACACCGCGGGAGGTTGGTACGAGCAGTACTTC
CASSTHTAGGWYEQYF
>few|TRBV30|-|TRBJ2-3
TGTGCCTGGGGTCACGCAGGGGCAGATACGCAGTATTTT
CAWGHAGADTQYF
>-|TRBV4-3|-|TRBJ1-6
TGCGCCAGCAGCCAAGATCTTTGGGATTCACCCCTCCACTTT
CASSQDLWDSPLHF
>-|TRBV7-2|TRBD1|TRBJ1-1
TGTGCCAGCAGCGGACAGGGGAGGGCAGCTTTCTTT
CASSGQGRAAFF
>-|TRBV5-8|-|TRBJ2-5
TGTGCCAGCAGCTTGGGCAGGAAAGAGACCCAGTACTTC
CASSLGRKETQYF
>few|TRBV29-1|-|TRBJ2-5
TGCAGCGTTGAAATAAACTGGGGAGAGACCCAGTACTTC
CSVEINWGETQYF
>-|TRBV30|-|TRBJ2-5
TGTGCCTGGAGTCCGAGGGTCCAAGAGACCCAGTACTTC
CAWSPRVQETQYF
>-|TRBV4-2|-|TRBJ2-3
TGTGCCAGCAGCCAAGAGGGGGGCGAGGATACGCAGTATTTT
CASSQEGGEDTQYF
>-|TRBV4-3|-|TRBJ2-1
TGCGCCAGCAGCCCAGGATACAGGAGCTCCTACAATGAGCAGTTCTTC
CASSPGYRSSYNEQFF
>-|TRBV6-5|-|TRBJ1-1
TGTGCCAGCGGGACGTTCGAAGCTTTCTTT
CASGTFEAFF
>-|TRBV27|-|TRBJ2-7
TGTGCCAGCCGCTTTGGGTTTGGGCAGGGGCTCTCCTACGAGCAGTACTTC
CASRFGFGQGLSYEQYF
>few|TRBV5-1|-|TRBJ2-7
TGCGCCAGCAGCTTGGGACAGGACGCCGAGCAGTACTTC
CASSLGQDAEQYF
>once|TRBV5-6|-|TRBJ2-7
TGTGCCAGCAGCAAGGTGGAGGGGCGTCGCGAGCAGTACTTC
CASSKVEGRREQYF
>-|TRBV5-1|TRBD2|TRBJ2-3
TGCGCCAGCAGCCCCCCTAGCGGGGGAACAGATACGCAGTATTTT
CASSPPSGGTDTQYF
>-|TRBV2|-|TRBJ2-6
TGTGCCAGCATGGAGCGGACGAAAAGCTCTGGGGCCAACGTCCTGACTTTC
CASMERTKSSGANVLTF
>few|TRBV30|-|TRBJ1-3
TGTGCCTGGCAGGGCAGCTCTGGAAACACCATATATTTT
CAWQGSSGNTIYF
>-|TRBV18|TRBD1|TRBJ1-1
TGTGCCAGCTCGGAAGGACAGGTGATGAACACTGAAGCTTTCTTT
CASSEGQVMNTEAFF
>-|TRBV5-4|-|TRBJ2-1
TGTGCCAGCAGCTTAGACGGGCCTAACAATGAGCAGTTCTTC
CASSLDGPNNEQFF
>few|TRBV9|-|TRBJ2-1
TGTGCCAGCAGCAGCCGGGACTCTAACAATGAGCAGTTCTTC
CASSSRDSNNEQFF